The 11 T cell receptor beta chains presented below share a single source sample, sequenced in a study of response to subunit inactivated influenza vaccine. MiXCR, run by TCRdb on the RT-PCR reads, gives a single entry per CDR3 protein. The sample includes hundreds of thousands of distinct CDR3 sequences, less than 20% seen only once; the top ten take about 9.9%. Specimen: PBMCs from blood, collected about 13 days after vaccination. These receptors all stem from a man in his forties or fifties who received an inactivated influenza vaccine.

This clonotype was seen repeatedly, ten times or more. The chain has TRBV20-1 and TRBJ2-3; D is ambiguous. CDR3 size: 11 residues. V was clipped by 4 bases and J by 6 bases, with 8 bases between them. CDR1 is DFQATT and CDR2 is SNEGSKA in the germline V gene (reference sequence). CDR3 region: CSATPGDTQYF. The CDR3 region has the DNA TGCAGTGCTACTCCTGGGGATACGCAGTATTTT.

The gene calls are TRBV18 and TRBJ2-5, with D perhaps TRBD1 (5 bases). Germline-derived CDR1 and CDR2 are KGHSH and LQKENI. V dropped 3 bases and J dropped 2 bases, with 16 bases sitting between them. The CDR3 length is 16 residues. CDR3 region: CASSPRTATVQETQYF. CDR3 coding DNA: TGTGCCAGCTCACCCAGGACCGCGACAGTACAAGAGACCCAGTACTTC.

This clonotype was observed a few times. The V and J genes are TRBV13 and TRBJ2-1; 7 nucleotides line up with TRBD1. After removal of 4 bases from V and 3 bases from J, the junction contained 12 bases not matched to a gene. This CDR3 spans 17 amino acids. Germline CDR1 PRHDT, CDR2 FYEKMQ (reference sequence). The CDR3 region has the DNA TGTGCCAGCAGCTCCAGGGACAGATCAGACCGCTACAATGAGCAGTTCTTC. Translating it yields CASSSRDRSDRYNEQFF.

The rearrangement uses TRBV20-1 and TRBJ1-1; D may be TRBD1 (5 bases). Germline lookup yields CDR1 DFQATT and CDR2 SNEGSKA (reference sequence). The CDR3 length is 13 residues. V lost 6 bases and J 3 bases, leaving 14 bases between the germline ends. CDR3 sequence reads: CSARDPGDTEAFF. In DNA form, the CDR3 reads TGCAGTGCCCGGGACCCGGGGGACACTGAAGCTTTCTTT.

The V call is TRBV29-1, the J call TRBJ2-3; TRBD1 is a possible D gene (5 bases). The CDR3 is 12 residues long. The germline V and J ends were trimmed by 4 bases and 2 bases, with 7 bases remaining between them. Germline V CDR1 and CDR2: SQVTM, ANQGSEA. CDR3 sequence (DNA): TGCAGCGTTGTGGACATCACAGATACGCAGTATTTT. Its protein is CSVVDITDTQYF.

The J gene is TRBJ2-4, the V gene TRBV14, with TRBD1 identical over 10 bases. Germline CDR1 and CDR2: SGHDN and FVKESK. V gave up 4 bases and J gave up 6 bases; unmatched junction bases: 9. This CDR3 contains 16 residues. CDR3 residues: CASSPTPGQGLNIQYF. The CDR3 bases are TGTGCCAGCAGCCCCACGCCGGGACAGGGGTTAAACATTCAGTACTTC.

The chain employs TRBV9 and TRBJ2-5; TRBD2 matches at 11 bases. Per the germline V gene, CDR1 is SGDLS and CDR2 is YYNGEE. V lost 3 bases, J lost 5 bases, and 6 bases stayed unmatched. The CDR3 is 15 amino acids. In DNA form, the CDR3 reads TGTGCCAGCAGCGGTAGCGGGAGGGCCATGGAGACCCAGTACTTC. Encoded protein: CASSGSGRAMETQYF. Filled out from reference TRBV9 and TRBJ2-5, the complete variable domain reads DSGVTQTPKHLITATGQRVTLRCSPRSGDLSVYWYQQSLDQGLQFLIQYYNGEERAKGNILERFSAQQFPDLHSELNLSSLELGDSALYFCASSGSGRAMETQYFGPGTRLLVL.

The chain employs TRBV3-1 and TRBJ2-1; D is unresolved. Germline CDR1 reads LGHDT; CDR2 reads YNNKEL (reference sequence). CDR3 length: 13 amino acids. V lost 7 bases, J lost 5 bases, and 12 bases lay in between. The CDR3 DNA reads TGTGCCAGCATTTCCCCTCTACACAATGAGCAGTTCTTC. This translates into CASISPLHNEQFF.

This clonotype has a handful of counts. The DNA of the CDR3 is TGTGCCACCAGGGGAGGGACAGGGCTGTACGAGCAGTACTTC. This translates into CATRGGTGLYEQYF. This rearrangement joins TRBV2 to TRBJ2-7; 9 bases are a match to TRBD1. J was trimmed by 4 bases and V by 10 bases; bases with no gene match: 11. CDR3 length equals 14 residues. Germline-derived CDR1 and CDR2 are SNHLY and FYNNEI.

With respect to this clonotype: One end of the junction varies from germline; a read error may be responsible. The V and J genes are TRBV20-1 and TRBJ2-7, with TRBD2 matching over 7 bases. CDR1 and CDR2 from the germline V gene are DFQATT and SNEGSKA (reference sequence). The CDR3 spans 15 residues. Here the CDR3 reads CTASRGGSSAYEQYF. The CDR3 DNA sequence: TGCACTGCTAGTAGGGGCGGGAGTTCGGCCTACGAGCAGTACTTC.

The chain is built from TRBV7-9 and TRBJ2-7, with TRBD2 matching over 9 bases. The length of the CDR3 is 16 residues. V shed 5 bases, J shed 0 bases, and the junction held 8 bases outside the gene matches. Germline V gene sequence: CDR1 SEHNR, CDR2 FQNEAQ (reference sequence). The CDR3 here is CASSPTGTSSSYEQYF. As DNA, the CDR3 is TGTGCCAGCAGCCCGACCGGGACTAGCTCCTCCTACGAGCAGTACTTC.